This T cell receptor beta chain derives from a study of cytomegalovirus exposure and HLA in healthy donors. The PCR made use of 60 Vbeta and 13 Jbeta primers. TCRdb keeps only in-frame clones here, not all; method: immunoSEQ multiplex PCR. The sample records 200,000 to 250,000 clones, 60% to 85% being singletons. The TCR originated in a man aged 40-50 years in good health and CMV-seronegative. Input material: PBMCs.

In DNA form, the CDR3 reads TGTGCCAGCAGCTTTATGGGGCAGAGCAATCAGCCCCAGCATTTT. The encoded protein is CASSFMGQSNQPQHF. This chain links TRBV5-4 with TRBJ1-5; tentative D call: TRBD1 (5 bases). Looked up from germline, CDR1 is SGHNT and CDR2 is YYREEE (reference sequence). V was cut by 2 bases and J by 1 base, with 10 bases left in between. This CDR3 spans 15 amino acids.